The clone carrying this T cell receptor (beta chain) was recorded only once. The sample comes from a study of memory CD4+ T cells and cytomegalovirus serostatus. Assay used: immunoSEQ multiplex PCR; TCRdb lists only in-frame clones, some missing. The table lists 61,000 or so clones, over 60% of them singletons. In germline, CDR1 is LNHNV, CDR2 YYDKDF (reference sequence). Trimming took 0 bases from V and 7 from J, leaving 10 bases between them. The CDR3 has 13 residues. Single viable CD3+CD4+CD8-CD45RO+ cells were sorted as the memory CD4+ T cells. The rearrangement joins TRBV15 to TRBJ2-7; a possible D gene is TRBD2 (6 bases). This TCR was recovered from an adult in good health and CMV-seronegative. Some clones in this sample may be carry-over from other donors' samples. Sequencing was done on a sample of memory CD4+ T cells from blood. CDR3 residues: CATSRDYAGEQYF. Here the CDR3 DNA reads TGTGCCACCAGCAGAGATTACGCGGGAGAGCAGTACTTC.